This T cell receptor beta chain was sequenced for a study of shared clonotypes between healthy human individuals. Study-wide results and limits: The sole specimen, blood, was sampled, and tissue repertoires likely differ.

Only Caucasian adults living in Nashville, Tennessee served as donors. Note on this clone: No antigen is known for it.

Germline loops: CDR1 SNHLY, CDR2 FYNNEI. V lost 7 bases and J 7 bases, leaving 22 bases between the germline ends. The CDR3 totals 16 residues. Only in-frame clones appear in the TCRdb table, and some are missing; sequencing was by immunoSEQ multiplex PCR. The table has 520,000 or so clones, approximately 79% seen once. This TCR was sampled from a woman aged 40-49 years in good health. Some clones in this sample may be carry-over from other donors' samples. The rearrangement links TRBV2 to TRBJ1-4; D is unclear. The sample taken for sequencing was PBMCs. The CDR3 bases are TGTGCCAGCACCATCTCCGGAGCCCTCTGGGGTGAAAAACTGTTTTTT. The encoded protein is CASTISGALWGEKLFF.